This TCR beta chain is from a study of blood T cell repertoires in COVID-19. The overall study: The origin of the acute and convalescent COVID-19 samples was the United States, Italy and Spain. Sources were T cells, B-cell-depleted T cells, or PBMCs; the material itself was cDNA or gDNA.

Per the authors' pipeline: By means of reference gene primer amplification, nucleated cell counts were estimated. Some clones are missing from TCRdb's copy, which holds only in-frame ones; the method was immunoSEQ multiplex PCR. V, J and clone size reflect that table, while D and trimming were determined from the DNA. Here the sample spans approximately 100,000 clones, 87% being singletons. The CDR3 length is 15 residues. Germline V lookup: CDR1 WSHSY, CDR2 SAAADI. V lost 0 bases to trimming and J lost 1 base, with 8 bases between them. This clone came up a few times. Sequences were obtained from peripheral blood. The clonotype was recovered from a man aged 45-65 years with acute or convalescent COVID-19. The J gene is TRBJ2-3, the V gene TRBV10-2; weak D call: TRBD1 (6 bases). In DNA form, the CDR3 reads TGCGCCAGCAGTGAGTCGAGACAGGGCACAGATACGCAGTATTTT. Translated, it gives CASSESRQGTDTQYF.